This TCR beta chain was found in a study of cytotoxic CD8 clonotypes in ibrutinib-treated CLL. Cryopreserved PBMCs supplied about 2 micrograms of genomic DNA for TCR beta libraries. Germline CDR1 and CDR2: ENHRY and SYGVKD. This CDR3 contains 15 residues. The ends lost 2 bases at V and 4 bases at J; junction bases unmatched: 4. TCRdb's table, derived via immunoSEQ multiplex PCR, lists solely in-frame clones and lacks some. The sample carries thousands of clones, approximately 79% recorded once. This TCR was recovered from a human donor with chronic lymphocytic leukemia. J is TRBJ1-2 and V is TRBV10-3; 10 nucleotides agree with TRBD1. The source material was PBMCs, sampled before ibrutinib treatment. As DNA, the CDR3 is TGTGCCATCAGTGAGGACAGGGGGCAAACCTATGGCTACACCTTC. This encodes CAISEDRGQTYGYTF.